A selection of T cell receptor beta chains follows, all from one sample in a study of cytomegalovirus exposure and HLA in healthy donors. The table came from immunoSEQ multiplex PCR; TCRdb's copy has only in-frame clones and leaves some out. The sample carries 140,000 or so clones, about 66% recorded once. Sequencing was done on a sample of PBMCs. Receptors originate from a male donor in good health and CMV-seronegative. The CDR3 runs from the conserved cysteine through the conserved F or W. The order of the fields is J gene, V gene, D gene, clone size, CDR3 DNA, CDR3 protein. A D gene is named only where the DNA matches it firmly. Clone sizes are given selectively: once, few, many, or a class where the clone is expanded.

>TRBJ1-1|TRBV6-6|TRBD1|once
TGTGCCAGCAATGCCCCCGCAGGGGGGTTCACTGAAGCTTTCTTT
CASNAPAGGFTEAFF
>TRBJ2-7|TRBV5-4|TRBD1|NA
TGTGCCAGCAGCCACGGGACAGGGGCCTACGAGCAGTACTTC
CASSHGTGAYEQYF
>TRBJ1-2|TRBV7-9|NA|NA
TGTGCCAGCAGCTTAGGACAGCCCGGCTATGGCTACACCTTC
CASSLGQPGYGYTF
>TRBJ2-2|TRBV18|NA|NA
TGTGCCAGCTCACCCCAAAACACCGGGGAGCTGTTTTTT
CASSPQNTGELFF
>TRBJ2-1|TRBV11-3|NA|few
TGTGCCAGCAGCCCAGGACTCATCAATGAGCAGTTCTTC
CASSPGLINEQFF
>TRBJ1-5|TRBV7-8|TRBD1|few
TGTGCCAGCAGCTGGGGGGACAGCTCTTTCAGCAATCAGCCCCAGCATTTT
CASSWGDSSFSNQPQHF
>TRBJ1-1|TRBV5-1|NA|NA
TGCGCCAGCAGCTTGGCCATTACAGGCACTGAAGCTTTCTTT
CASSLAITGTEAFF
>TRBJ1-2|TRBV6-1|NA|few
TGTGCCAGCAGTGTCCGACCTGGAGCGTCCTATGGCTACACCTTC
CASSVRPGASYGYTF
>TRBJ1-5|TRBV5-1|NA|few
TGCGCCAGCAGTCCCCAGGGGTTCTATCAGCCCCAGCATTTT
CASSPQGFYQPQHF
>TRBJ2-1|TRBV28|TRBD1|NA
TGTGCCAGCAGTTCTTGGACAGGGGACAATGAGCAGTTCTTC
CASSSWTGDNEQFF
>TRBJ1-1|TRBV7-2|NA|few
TGTGCCAGCAGCTCGACCGGGCGGGGCGCTGAAGCTTTCTTT
CASSSTGRGAEAFF
>TRBJ1-1|TRBV29-1|TRBD1|NA
TGCAGCGTTGACCCAGGGGGAGGAACTGAAGCTTTCTTT
CSVDPGGGTEAFF
>TRBJ2-3|TRBV18|NA|few
TGTGCCAGCTCACCTCTCGGGGGGGGACAGAGCATGTTCACAGATACGCAGTATTTT
CASSPLGGGQSMFTDTQYF
>TRBJ1-4|TRBV14|NA|NA
TGTGCCAGCGCGGAAAAAAAAGGGGTTCGAGCTAATGAAAAACTGTTTTTT
CASAEKKGVRANEKLFF
>TRBJ2-5|TRBV19|NA|NA
TGTGCCAGTAGTATCAACAGGGCAGAGACCCAGTACTTC
CASSINRAETQYF
>TRBJ2-2|TRBV4-3|TRBD1|NA
TGCGCCAGCAGCCAAATAACAGGGGGCAACACCGGGGAGCTGTTTTTT
CASSQITGGNTGELFF
>TRBJ2-5|TRBV9|TRBD2|NA
TGTGCCAGCAGCGTAGGGGGTACGGGGGGTCGGCAAGAGACCCAGTACTTC
CASSVGGTGGRQETQYF
>TRBJ2-7|TRBV25-1|NA|NA
TGTGCCAGCAGTCGGTCAGGGGATTACTACGAGCAGTACTTC
CASSRSGDYYEQYF
>TRBJ1-1|TRBV5-1|NA|once
TGCGCCAGCAGCTGGGCCCGGAGGGACACTGAAGCTTTCTTT
CASSWARRDTEAFF
>TRBJ2-5|TRBV9|TRBD2|few
TGTGCCAGCAGCGGACTAGCGGGGAGTTCGAAGACCCAGTACTTC
CASSGLAGSSKTQYF
>TRBJ1-5|TRBV7-8|TRBD1|once
TGTGCCAGCAGCTTAAACACAGGGGGCAATCAGCCCCAGCATTTT
CASSLNTGGNQPQHF
>TRBJ1-2|TRBV4-1|TRBD1|NA
TGCGCCAGCAGCCAAGGAGCCCCGCAGGGGGCTAAGTATGGCTACACCTTC
CASSQGAPQGAKYGYTF
>TRBJ1-1|TRBV18|NA|NA
TGTGCCAGCTCACCAAACAGGGCCCACACTGAAGCTTTCTTT
CASSPNRAHTEAFF
>TRBJ2-1|TRBV12-5|NA|NA
TGTGCTAGTGGTTGGGGGGTTGAGCAGTTCTTC
CASGWGVEQFF
>TRBJ2-7|TRBV2|NA|NA
TGTGCCAGCAGTCTCCCCAGTCCCGGGACTGTAACCTACGAGCAGTACTTC
CASSLPSPGTVTYEQYF
>TRBJ2-1|TRBV6-5|NA|once
TGTGCCAGCAGTTACCACCCCGCGCGCAATGAGCAGTTCTTC
CASSYHPARNEQFF
>TRBJ1-1|TRBV5-1|NA|NA
TGCGCCAGCAGCTTGGAACTTGAAGAGAACACTGAAGCTTTCTTT
CASSLELEENTEAFF
>TRBJ2-7|TRBV4-2|NA|NA
TGTGCCAGCAGCTTACTAGTTCCGGACGAGCAGTACTTC
CASSLLVPDEQYF
>TRBJ2-1|TRBV7-9|NA|NA
TGTGCCAGCAGCTTAAGTGGGGGCGATGAGCAGTTCTTC
CASSLSGGDEQFF
>TRBJ1-1|TRBV5-1|TRBD1|NA
TGCGCCAGCAGAATGACAGGGACGAACACTGAAGCTTTCTTT
CASRMTGTNTEAFF
>TRBJ1-2|TRBV10-3|NA|NA
TGTGCCACACTGAGTTCGGAGAATAACTATGGCTACACCTTC
CATLSSENNYGYTF
>TRBJ1-1|TRBV7-3|NA|NA
TGTGCCAGCAGCAAGCCAACAGAGAACACTGAAGCTTTCTTT
CASSKPTENTEAFF
>TRBJ1-1|TRBV7-9|NA|NA
TGTGCCAGCAGCTTAGATGAGCCCACCGGGACTGAAGCTTTCTTT
CASSLDEPTGTEAFF
>TRBJ1-4|TRBV5-1|TRBD1|NA
TGCGCCAGCAGTCCCGGGACAGGGAGTGAAAAACTGTTTTTT
CASSPGTGSEKLFF
>TRBJ2-7|TRBV28|NA|NA
TGTGCCAGCAGTCCCTTTACATTCTACGAGCAGTACTTC
CASSPFTFYEQYF
>TRBJ1-1|TRBV7-6|TRBD1|NA
TGTGCCAGCAGCTTAGAGACAGGGAATCTGAACACTGAAGCTTTCTTT
CASSLETGNLNTEAFF
>TRBJ1-6|TRBV15|NA|NA
TGTGCCACCAGCAGAGATCGGGGGTCGAATTCACCCCTCCACTTT
CATSRDRGSNSPLHF
>TRBJ2-5|TRBV5-4|NA|few
TGTGCCAGCAGCTTCGCAGGGCAAGAGACCCAGTACTTC
CASSFAGQETQYF
>TRBJ2-5|TRBV5-4|TRBD1|NA
TGTGCCAGCAGCTTGGTTCGACAGGGGGCTGGGGAGACCCAGTACTTC
CASSLVRQGAGETQYF
>TRBJ2-5|TRBV19|NA|NA
TGTGCCAGTAGTATAGCCGACAGCCAAGAGACCCAGTACTTC
CASSIADSQETQYF
>TRBJ2-7|TRBV6-5|TRBD1|NA
TGTGCCAGCAACCAGGACAGGGGAATGTACGAGCAGTACTTC
CASNQDRGMYEQYF
>TRBJ1-5|TRBV6-6|TRBD1|NA
TGTGCCAGCACCCCGGGACAGAAGAATCAGCCCCAGCATTTT
CASTPGQKNQPQHF
>TRBJ2-5|TRBV4-1|TRBD2|once
TGCGCCAGCAGCCATCTAAAGAACCCGGGGGGCCAAGAGACCCAGTACTTC
CASSHLKNPGGQETQYF
>TRBJ2-4|TRBV19|TRBD1|once
TGTGCCAGTAGCCTACTGACCCAGGGGGTGGACATTCAGTACTTC
CASSLLTQGVDIQYF
>TRBJ2-5|TRBV7-2|NA|NA
TGTGCCAGCAGCTCGGTCGTGCAAGAGACCCAGTACTTC
CASSSVVQETQYF
>TRBJ1-6|TRBV7-6|NA|NA
TGTGCCAGCAGCTTAGAGAGGGCACCAAATTCACCCCTCCACTTT
CASSLERAPNSPLHF
>TRBJ1-1|TRBV6-5|TRBD1|NA
TGTGCCAGCAGTAGGGACAGGGACACTGAAGCTTTCTTT
CASSRDRDTEAFF
>TRBJ1-6|TRBV7-2|NA|NA
TGTGCCAGCAGCTTAGGTGGGTCAGGGACACCCCTCCACTTT
CASSLGGSGTPLHF
>TRBJ2-7|TRBV6-6|NA|NA
TGTGCCAGCAGTAACACAGGGTCCTACGAGCAGTACTTC
CASSNTGSYEQYF
>TRBJ2-2|TRBV6-1|NA|NA
TGTGCCAGCAGGGGGCGGACAGCCACCGGGGAGCTGTTTTTT
CASRGRTATGELFF
>TRBJ2-5|TRBV6-5|NA|few
TGTGCCAGCAGTTACTCGAGGGGGGGCGCGGGAGAGACCCAGTACTTC
CASSYSRGGAGETQYF